This T cell receptor (beta chain) was identified in a study of a mutant IDH1 vaccine in newly diagnosed glioma. Study-wide context: Previous treatment comprised radiotherapy, temozolomide, or both, mostly both. Study-level points and caveats: There were vaccine-induced immune responses in around 93% of the patients. Whatever changes occurred in top peripheral T cell clonotypes seemed unrelated to pseudoprogression.

The V end lost 6 bases, the J end lost 5 bases, and 8 bases lay between the germline ends. Germline V gene lookup returns CDR1 ENHRY and CDR2 SYGVKD. This CDR3 has 13 residues. The table came from immunoSEQ multiplex PCR; TCRdb's copy has only in-frame clones and leaves some out. Of approximately 19,000 clones in the sample, roughly 84% were seen once. Noted time point: baseline, week 1 (first vaccination visit). Indicated treatment: pre-vaccination baseline after standard-of-care therapy. This clone was recorded only once. Its matching antigen is unknown. This clonotype originated in a man aged 40-49 years with glioma. V usage is TRBV10-3 and J usage is TRBJ1-6; D is perhaps TRBD1 (6 bases). Here the sequenced sample was PBMCs, taken from a glioma patient treated with radiotherapy, temozolomide or both. Here the CDR3 reads CAISRQDNSPLHF. The DNA of the CDR3 is TGTGCCATCAGCAGACAGGATAATTCACCCCTCCACTTT.